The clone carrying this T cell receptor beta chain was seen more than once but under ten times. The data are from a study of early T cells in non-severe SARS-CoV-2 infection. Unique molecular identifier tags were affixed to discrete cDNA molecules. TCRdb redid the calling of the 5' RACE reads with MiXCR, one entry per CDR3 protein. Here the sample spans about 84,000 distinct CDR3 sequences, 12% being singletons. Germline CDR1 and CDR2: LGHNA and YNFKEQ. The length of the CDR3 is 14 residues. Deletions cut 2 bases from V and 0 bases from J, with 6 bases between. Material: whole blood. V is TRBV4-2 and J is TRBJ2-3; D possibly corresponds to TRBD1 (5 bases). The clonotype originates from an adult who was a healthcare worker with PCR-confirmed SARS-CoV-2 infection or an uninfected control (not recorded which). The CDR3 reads CASSQQGSTDTQYF. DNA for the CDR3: TGTGCCAGCAGCCAACAGGGAAGCACAGATACGCAGTATTTT.